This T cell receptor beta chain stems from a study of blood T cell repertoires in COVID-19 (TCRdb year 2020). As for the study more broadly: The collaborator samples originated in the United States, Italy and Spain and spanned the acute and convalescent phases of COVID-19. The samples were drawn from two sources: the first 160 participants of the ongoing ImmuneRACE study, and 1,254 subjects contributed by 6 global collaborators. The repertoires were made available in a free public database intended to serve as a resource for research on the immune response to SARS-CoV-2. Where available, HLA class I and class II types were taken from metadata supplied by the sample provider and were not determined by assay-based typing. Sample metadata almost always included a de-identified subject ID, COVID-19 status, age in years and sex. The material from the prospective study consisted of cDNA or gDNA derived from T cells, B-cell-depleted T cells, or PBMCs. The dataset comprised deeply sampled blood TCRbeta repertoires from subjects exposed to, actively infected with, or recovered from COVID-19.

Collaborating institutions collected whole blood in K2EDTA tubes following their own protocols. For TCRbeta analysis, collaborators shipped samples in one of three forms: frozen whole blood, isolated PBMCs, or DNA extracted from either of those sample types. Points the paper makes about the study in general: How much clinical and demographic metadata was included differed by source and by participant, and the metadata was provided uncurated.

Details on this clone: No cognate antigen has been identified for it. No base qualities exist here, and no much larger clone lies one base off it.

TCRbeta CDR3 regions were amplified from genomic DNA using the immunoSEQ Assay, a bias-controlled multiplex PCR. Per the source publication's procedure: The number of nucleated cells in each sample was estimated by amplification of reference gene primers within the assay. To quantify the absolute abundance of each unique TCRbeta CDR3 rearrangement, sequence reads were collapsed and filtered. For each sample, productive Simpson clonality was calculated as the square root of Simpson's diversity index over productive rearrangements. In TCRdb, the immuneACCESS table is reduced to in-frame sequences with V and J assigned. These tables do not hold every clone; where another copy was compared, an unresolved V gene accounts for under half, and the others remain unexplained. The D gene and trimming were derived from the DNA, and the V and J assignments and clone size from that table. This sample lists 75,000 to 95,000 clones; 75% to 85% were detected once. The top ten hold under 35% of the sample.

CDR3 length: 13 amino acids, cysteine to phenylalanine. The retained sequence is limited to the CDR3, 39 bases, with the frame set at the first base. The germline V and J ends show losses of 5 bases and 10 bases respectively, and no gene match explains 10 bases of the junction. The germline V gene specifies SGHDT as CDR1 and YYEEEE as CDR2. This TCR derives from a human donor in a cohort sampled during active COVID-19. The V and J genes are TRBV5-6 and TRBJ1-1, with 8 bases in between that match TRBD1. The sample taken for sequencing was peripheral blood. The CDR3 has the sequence CASSFWTGLGAFF. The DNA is TGTGCCAGCAGTTTCTGGACAGGGCTCGGAGCTTTCTTT. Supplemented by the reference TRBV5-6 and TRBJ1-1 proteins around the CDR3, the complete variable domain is DAGVTQSPTHLIKTRGQQVTLRCSPKSGHDTVSWYQQALGQGPQFIFQYYEEEERQRGNFPDRFSGHQFPNYSSELNVNALLLGDSALYLCASSFWTGLGAFFGQGTRLTVV.